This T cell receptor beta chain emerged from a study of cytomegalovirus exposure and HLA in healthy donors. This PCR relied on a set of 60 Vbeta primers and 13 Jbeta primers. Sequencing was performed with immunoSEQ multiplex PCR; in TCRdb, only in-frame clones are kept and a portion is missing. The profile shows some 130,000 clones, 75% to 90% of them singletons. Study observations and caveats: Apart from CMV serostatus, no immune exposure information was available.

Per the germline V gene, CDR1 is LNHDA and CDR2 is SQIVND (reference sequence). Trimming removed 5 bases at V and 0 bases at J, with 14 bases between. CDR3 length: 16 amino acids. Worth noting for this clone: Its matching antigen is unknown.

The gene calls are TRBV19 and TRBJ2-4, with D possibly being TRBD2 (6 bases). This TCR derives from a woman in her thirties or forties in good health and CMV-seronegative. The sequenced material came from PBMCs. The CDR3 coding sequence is TGTGCCAGTAGTCTCTGGGGGGACCTAGCCAAAAACATTCAGTACTTC. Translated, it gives CASSLWGDLAKNIQYF.